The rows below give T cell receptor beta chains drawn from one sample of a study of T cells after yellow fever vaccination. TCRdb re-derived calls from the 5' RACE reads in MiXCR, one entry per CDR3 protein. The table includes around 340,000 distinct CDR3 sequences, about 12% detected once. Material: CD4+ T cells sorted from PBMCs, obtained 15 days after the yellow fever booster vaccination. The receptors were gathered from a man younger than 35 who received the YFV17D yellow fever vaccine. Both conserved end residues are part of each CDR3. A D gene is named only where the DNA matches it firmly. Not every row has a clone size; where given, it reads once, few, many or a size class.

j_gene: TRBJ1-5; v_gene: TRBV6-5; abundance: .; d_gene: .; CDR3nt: TGTGCCAGCAGCCCCCGACCGGGATCGACTGGGGAAGGGCCCCAGCATTTT; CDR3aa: CASSPRPGSTGEGPQHF
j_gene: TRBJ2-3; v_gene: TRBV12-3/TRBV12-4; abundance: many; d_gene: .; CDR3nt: TGTGCCAGCATCTCCGGGACTCCGCCCGGTACGCAGTATTTT; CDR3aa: CASISGTPPGTQYF
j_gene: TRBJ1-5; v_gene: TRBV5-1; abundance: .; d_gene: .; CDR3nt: TGCGCCAGCAGCTTCGACGGACAGCCCAATCAGCCCCAGCATTTT; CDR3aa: CASSFDGQPNQPQHF
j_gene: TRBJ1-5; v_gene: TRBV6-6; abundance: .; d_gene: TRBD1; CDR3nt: TGTGCCAGCAGCCGGGACAGGGGAGCAGGTCAGCCCCAGCATTTT; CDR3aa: CASSRDRGAGQPQHF
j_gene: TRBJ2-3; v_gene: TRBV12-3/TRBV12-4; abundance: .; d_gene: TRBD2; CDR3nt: TGTGCCATCGGAGCGGGGGGGCCAGATACGCAGTATTTT; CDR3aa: CAIGAGGPDTQYF
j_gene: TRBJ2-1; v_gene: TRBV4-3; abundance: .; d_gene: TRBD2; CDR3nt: TGCGCCAGCAGCCAAGATCCGGGGGGGAGGACATACTACAATGAGCAGTTCTTC; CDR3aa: CASSQDPGGRTYYNEQFF
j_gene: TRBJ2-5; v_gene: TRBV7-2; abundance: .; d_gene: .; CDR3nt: TGTGCCAGCAGCTTAGCCCACGGTTGGGAGACCCAGTACTTC; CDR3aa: CASSLAHGWETQYF
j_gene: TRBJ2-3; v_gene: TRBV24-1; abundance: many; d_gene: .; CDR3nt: TGTGCCACCAGTTCTTTCACAGATACGCAGTATTTT; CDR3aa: CATSSFTDTQYF
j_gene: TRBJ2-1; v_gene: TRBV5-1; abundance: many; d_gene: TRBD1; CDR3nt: TGCGCCAGCGGAAACCAGGGGGCTGATGAGCAGTTCTTC; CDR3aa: CASGNQGADEQFF
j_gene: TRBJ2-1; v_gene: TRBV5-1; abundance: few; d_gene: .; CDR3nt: TGCGCCAGCAGCGAAACAGGAGGGGTATACAATGAGCAGTTCTTC; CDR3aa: CASSETGGVYNEQFF
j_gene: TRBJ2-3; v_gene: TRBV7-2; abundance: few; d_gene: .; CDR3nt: TGTGCCAGCAGCTTATGGGGGGGCGGCACAGATACGCAGTATTTT; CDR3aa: CASSLWGGGTDTQYF
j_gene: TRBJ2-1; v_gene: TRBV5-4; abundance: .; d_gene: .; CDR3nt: TGTGCCAGCAGCTTGCATCAAGTTTCGGTATACAATGAGCAGTTCTTC; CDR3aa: CASSLHQVSVYNEQFF
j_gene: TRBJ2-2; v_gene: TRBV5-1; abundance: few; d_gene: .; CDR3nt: TGCGCCACCCTTACCATGCCGGGGGTGAGTGAGGAGCTGTTTTTT; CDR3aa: CATLTMPGVSEELFF
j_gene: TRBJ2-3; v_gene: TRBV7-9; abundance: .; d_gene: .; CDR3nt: TGTGCCAGCGGGCAGGGGACCTCCCGGCGGAGGACAGTTACGCAGTATTTT; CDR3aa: CASGQGTSRRRTVTQYF
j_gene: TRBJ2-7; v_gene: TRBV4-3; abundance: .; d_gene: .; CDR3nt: TGCGCCAGCAGCCAAACTGGGGCAGGGGGGATCGGCGAGCAGTACTTC; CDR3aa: CASSQTGAGGIGEQYF
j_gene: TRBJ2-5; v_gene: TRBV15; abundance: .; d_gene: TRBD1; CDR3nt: TGTGCCACCAGCAGAGATAAACCAGGGGGAGAGACCCAGTACTTC; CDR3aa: CATSRDKPGGETQYF
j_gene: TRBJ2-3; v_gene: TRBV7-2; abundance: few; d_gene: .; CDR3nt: TGTGCCAGCAGCATCCTGGCGCAGGGCACAGATACGCAGTATTTT; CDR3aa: CASSILAQGTDTQYF
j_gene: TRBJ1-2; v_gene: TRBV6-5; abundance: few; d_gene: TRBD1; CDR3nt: TGTGCCAGCCGATCCTTCGGGACAGGGGAATATGGCTACACCTTC; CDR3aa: CASRSFGTGEYGYTF
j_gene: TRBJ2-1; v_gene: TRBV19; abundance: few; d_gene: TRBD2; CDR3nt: TGTGCCAGTAGGACTAGCGGGGGGGCCGTGCGTGAGCAGTTCTTC; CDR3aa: CASRTSGGAVREQFF
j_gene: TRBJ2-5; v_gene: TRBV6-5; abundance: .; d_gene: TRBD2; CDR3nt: TGTGCCAGCAGTTACTCTTTCAGCGGGGGGGCCGGGGAGACCCAGTACTTC; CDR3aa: CASSYSFSGGAGETQYF
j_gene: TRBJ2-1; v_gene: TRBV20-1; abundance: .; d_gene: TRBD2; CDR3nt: TGCAGTGCTAGAGATCGAGCGGGGGGACGCTACAATGAGCAGTTCTTC; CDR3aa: CSARDRAGGRYNEQFF
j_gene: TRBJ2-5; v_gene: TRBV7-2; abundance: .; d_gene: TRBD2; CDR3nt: TGTGCCAGCAGAACCGGACTAGCGGGGGGGCAAGAGACCCAGTACTTC; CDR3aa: CASRTGLAGGQETQYF
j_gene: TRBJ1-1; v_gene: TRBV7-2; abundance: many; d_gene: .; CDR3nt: TGTGCCAGCAGCGCCCTCAGGAACACTGAAGCTTTCTTT; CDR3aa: CASSALRNTEAFF
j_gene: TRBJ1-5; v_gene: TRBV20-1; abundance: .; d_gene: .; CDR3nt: TGCAGTGCTAACTCGGCCGGCTATCAGCCCCAGCATTTT; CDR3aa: CSANSAGYQPQHF
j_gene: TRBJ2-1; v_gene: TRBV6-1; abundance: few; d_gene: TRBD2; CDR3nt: TGTGCCAGCAGAGAGACTAGCGGGGGGGCGGATAATGAGCAGTTCTTC; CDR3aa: CASRETSGGADNEQFF
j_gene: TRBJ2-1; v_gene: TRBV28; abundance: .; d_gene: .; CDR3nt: TGTGCCACCGCGCTCGGTAGGGCTAACAATGAGCAGTTCTTC; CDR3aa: CATALGRANNEQFF
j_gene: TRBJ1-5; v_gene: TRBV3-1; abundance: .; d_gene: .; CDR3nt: TGTGCCAGCAGCCAGGGCCTTCAGGACCAGCCCCAGCATTTT; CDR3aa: CASSQGLQDQPQHF
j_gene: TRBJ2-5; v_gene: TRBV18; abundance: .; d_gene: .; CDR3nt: TGTGCCAGCTCATCGCAGATCGGCGGCTCCGAGACCCAGTACTTC; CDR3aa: CASSSQIGGSETQYF
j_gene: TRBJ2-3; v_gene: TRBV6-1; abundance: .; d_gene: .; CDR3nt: TGTGCCAGCACGGGGGCAGCTAGCACAGATACGCAGTATTTT; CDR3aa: CASTGAASTDTQYF
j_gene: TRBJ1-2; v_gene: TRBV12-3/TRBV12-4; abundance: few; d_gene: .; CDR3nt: TGTGCCAGCAGTTTACAGGGCCCCGATGGCTACACCTTC; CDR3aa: CASSLQGPDGYTF
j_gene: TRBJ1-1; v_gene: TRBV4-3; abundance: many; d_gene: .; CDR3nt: TGCGCCAGCAGCCAAGATTCGCGGGCAGGGGCTTTCTTT; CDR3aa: CASSQDSRAGAFF
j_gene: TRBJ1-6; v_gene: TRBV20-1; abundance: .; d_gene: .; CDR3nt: TGCAGTGCTAGGGGCAATAACTACTCCTATAATTCACCCCTCCACTTT; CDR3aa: CSARGNNYSYNSPLHF
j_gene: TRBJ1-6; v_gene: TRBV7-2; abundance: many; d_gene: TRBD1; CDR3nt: TGTGCCAGCAGCTCCTCGCCGGGGGCAGGGGGTTCACCCCTCCACTTT; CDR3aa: CASSSSPGAGGSPLHF
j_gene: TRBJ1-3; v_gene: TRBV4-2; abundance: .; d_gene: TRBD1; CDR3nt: TGTGCCAGCAGCCGAAGACTGGGACAGGGAGTCTCTGGAAACACCATATATTTT; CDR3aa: CASSRRLGQGVSGNTIYF
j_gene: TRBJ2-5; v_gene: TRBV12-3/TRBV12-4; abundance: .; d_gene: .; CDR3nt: TGTGCCAGCAGTTCTCCCTGGGGAGTAGAGACCCAGTACTTC; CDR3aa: CASSSPWGVETQYF
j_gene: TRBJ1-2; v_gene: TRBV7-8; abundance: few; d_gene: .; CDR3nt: TGTGCCAGCAGCAATCCTGCCCAGGGCTACACCTTC; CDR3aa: CASSNPAQGYTF
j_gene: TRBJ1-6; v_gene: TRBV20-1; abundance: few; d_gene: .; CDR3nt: TGCAGTGCTAGCCTGAAGGGGAGGTGGGATTCACCCCTCCACTTT; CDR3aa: CSASLKGRWDSPLHF
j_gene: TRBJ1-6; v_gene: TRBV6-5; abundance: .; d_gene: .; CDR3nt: TGTGCCAGCAGCCGTACCCGTGGAGGGTCACCCCTCCACTTT; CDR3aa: CASSRTRGGSPLHF
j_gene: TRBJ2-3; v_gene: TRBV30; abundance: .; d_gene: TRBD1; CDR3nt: TGTGCCTTGACAGGGGCCACAGATACGCAGTATTTT; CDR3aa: CALTGATDTQYF
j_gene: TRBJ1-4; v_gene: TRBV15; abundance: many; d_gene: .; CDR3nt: TGTGCCACCAGCAAGATGGGTGGGGAAAAACTGTTTTTT; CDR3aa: CATSKMGGEKLFF
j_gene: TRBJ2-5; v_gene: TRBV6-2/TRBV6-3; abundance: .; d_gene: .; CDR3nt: TGTGCCAGCAGGAAACCACCCCGGGAGACCCAGTACTTC; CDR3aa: CASRKPPRETQYF
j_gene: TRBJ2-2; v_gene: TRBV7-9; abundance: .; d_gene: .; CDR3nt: TGTGACAGCAGCTTAAGGCCAGGGGACACCGGGGAGCTGTTTTTT; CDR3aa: CDSSLRPGDTGELFF
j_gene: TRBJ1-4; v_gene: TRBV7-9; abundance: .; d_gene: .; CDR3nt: TGTGCCAGCAGAAACAGGGTCCGGGGCAATGAAAAACTGTTTTTT; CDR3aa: CASRNRVRGNEKLFF